Shown below are 12 T cell receptor beta chains from a single sample sequenced in a study of cytomegalovirus exposure and HLA in healthy donors. The PCR had 60 Vbeta and 13 Jbeta primers. Assay used: immunoSEQ multiplex PCR; TCRdb lists only in-frame clones, some missing. The top ten clones hold more than 4.5% of a sample with fewer than 250,000 clones, just under 75% of them seen once. Sequencing was performed on PBMCs. These receptors were taken from a man aged 30 to 45 in good health and CMV-seropositive.

This clone turned up a few times. The chain has TRBV5-1 and TRBJ2-3, with 9 bases matching TRBD1. The J segment lost 8 bases and the V segment lost 4 bases, leaving 8 bases of the junction unmatched. Germline loops: CDR1 SGHRS, CDR2 YFSETQ. The CDR3 is 14 amino acids. CDR3 nucleotide sequence: TGCGCCAGCAGCGGGGACAGGGAGAGGGGTACGCAGTATTTT. It yields the protein CASSGDRERGTQYF.

The chain is built from TRBV11-2 and TRBJ2-1; 8 nucleotides align to TRBD2. The length of the CDR3 is 14 residues. J was trimmed by 6 bases and V by 5 bases; bases with no gene match: 6. In germline, CDR1 is SGHAT, CDR2 FQNNGV. CDR3 in DNA: TGTGCCAGCAGCCGGGGACTAGAGCCCAATGAGCAGTTCTTC. Its translation: CASSRGLEPNEQFF.

The chain is built from TRBV5-4 and TRBJ2-7; D might be TRBD1 (7 bases). The CDR3 covers 16 residues. Trimming removed 3 bases at V and 5 bases at J, with 21 bases between. Germline V lookup: CDR1 SGHNT, CDR2 YYREEE (reference sequence). The CDR3 sequence: CASSSPGPQGGHEQYF. For the CDR3, the DNA is TGTGCCAGCAGCTCTCCCGGACCGCAGGGGGGCCACGAGCAGTACTTC.

The gene calls are TRBV9 and TRBJ2-5; the match to TRBD2 covers 7 bases. There are 14 residues in the CDR3. The V gene end was trimmed by 4 bases and the J gene end by 1 base; junction bases not matched to a gene: 4. Germline CDR1 reads SGDLS; CDR2 reads YYNGEE. In nucleotides, the CDR3 is TGTGCCAGCAGCACCGGGACTACCCAAGAGACCCAGTACTTC. Translating it yields CASSTGTTQETQYF.

The CDR3: CASGEGRGGRETQYF. As DNA, the CDR3 is TGTGCTAGTGGGGAAGGGCGGGGGGGCCGAGAGACCCAGTACTTC. The chain carries TRBV12-5 and TRBJ2-5; 9 bases line up with TRBD2. Germline assignment: CDR1 LGHNT and CDR2 FRNRAP. The CDR3 has 15 residues. Trimming at V came to 6 bases and at J to 4 bases, leaving 9 bases not matched to a gene.

V is TRBV29-1 and J is TRBJ1-5, with D perhaps matching TRBD1 (6 bases). The V and J ends lost 3 bases and 4 bases respectively, with 10 bases between them. The germline V gene encodes CDR1 SQVTM and CDR2 ANQGSEA. This CDR3 is built from 13 residues. CDR3 in amino acids: CSVEGDNNQPQHF. CDR3 coding DNA: TGCAGCGTTGAGGGGGACAATAATCAGCCCCAGCATTTT.

This chain connects TRBV9 to TRBJ2-1; tentative D call: TRBD2 (5 bases). CDR1 is SGDLS, CDR2 YYNGEE, per germline. The CDR3 sequence is 16 residues long. V was cut by 5 bases and J by 6 bases, with 21 bases left in between. The CDR3 loop reads CASSERGSDPLNEQFF. CDR3 bases: TGTGCCAGCAGTGAAAGAGGGTCAGATCCCCTCAATGAGCAGTTCTTC.

The chain links TRBV9 to TRBJ2-3; 8 bases are a match to TRBD2. The CDR3 contains 15 residues. Germline CDR1 and CDR2: SGDLS and YYNGEE. The ends lost 0 bases at V and 5 bases at J; junction bases unmatched: 5. The CDR3 coding sequence is TGTGCCAGCAGCGTAGCGGGAGGGCCTGTAGATACGCAGTATTTT. Translating it yields CASSVAGGPVDTQYF. Complete variable domain (other parts from reference TRBV9 and TRBJ2-3): DSGVTQTPKHLITATGQRVTLRCSPRSGDLSVYWYQQSLDQGLQFLIQYYNGEERAKGNILERFSAQQFPDLHSELNLSSLELGDSALYFCASSVAGGPVDTQYFGPGTRLTVL.

This clone was detected once. The chain is built from TRBV5-1 and TRBJ2-5; D remains ambiguous. There are 12 residues in the CDR3. Trimming removed 5 bases from V and 5 bases from J, with 10 bases in between. Per the germline V gene, CDR1 is SGHRS and CDR2 is YFSETQ. CDR3 residues: CASSPREETQYF. The CDR3 nucleotides are TGCGCCAGCAGTCCTCGAGAGGAGACCCAGTACTTC.

This clone showed up just a few times. The rearrangement joins TRBV27 to TRBJ2-7; 11 bases align to TRBD2. The CDR3 has 14 amino acids. V shed 5 bases, J shed 3 bases, and the junction held 3 bases outside the gene matches. Germline values: CDR1 MNHEY, CDR2 SMNVEV (reference sequence). DNA for the CDR3: TGTGCCAGCAGTCCCGGGACTAGCGGCTACGAGCAGTACTTC. This sequence encodes CASSPGTSGYEQYF.

The J gene is TRBJ2-1, the V gene TRBV6-5; 10 bases fit TRBD2. The junction had 4 bases not matched to a gene; V was cut back by 0 bases and J by 5 bases. Germline-derived CDR1 and CDR2 are MNHEY and SVGAGI. There are 16 residues in the CDR3. CDR3 in amino acids: CASSYSPSGGDNEQFF. The CDR3 DNA sequence: TGTGCCAGCAGTTACTCACCTAGCGGGGGAGACAATGAGCAGTTCTTC.

V gene TRBV4-1 combines with J gene TRBJ2-7, with D perhaps matching TRBD2 (5 bases). The germline V and J ends were trimmed by 1 base and 7 bases, with 17 bases remaining between them. This CDR3 has 15 residues. Germline V gives CDR1 MGHRA, CDR2 YSYEKL. The CDR3 region is CASSQGSGLAGEQYF. The CDR3 nucleotides read TGCGCCAGCAGCCAAGGCTCGGGATTAGCCGGAGAGCAGTACTTC.